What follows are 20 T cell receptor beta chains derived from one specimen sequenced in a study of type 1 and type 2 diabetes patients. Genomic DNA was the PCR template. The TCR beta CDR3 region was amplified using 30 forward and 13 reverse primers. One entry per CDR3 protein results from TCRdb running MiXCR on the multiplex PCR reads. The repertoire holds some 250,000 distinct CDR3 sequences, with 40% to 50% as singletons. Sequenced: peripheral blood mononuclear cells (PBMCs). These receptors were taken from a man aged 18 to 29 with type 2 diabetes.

The CDR3 reads CASSEAGLETQYF. CDR3 coding DNA: TGTGCCAGCAGTGAAGCAGGGTTAGAGACCCAGTACTTC. J is TRBJ2-5 and V is TRBV6-5, with TRBD1 as a possible D gene (5 bases). This CDR3 has 13 amino acids. Between the trimmed V and J ends, which lost 5 bases and 4 bases, there was a span of 11 bases. Germline CDR1 reads MNHEY; CDR2 reads SVGAGI.

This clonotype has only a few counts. The CDR3 loop reads CSVQGAHEQFF. The CDR3 DNA follows: TGCAGCGTTCAGGGGGCGCATGAGCAGTTCTTC. This chain uses TRBV29-1 with TRBJ2-1, with 8 bases fitting TRBD1. CDR3 length: 11 residues. V lost 5 bases to trimming and J lost 8 bases; unmatched junction nucleotides: 2. Germline CDR1 is SQVTM and CDR2 is ANQGSEA.

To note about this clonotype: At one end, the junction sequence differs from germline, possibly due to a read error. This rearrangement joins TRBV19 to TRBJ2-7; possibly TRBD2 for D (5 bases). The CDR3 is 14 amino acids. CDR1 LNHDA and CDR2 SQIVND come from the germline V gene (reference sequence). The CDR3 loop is CVSSSLGLSYEQYF. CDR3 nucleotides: TGTGTCAGTAGTTCCCTAGGACTCAGCTACGAGCAGTACTTC. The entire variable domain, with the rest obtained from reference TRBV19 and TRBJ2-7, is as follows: DGGITQSPKYLFRKEGQNVTLSCEQNLNHDAMYWYRQDPGQGLRLIYYSQIVNDFQKGDIAEGYSVSREKKESFPLTVTSAQKNPTAFYLCVSSSLGLSYEQYFGPGTRLTVT.

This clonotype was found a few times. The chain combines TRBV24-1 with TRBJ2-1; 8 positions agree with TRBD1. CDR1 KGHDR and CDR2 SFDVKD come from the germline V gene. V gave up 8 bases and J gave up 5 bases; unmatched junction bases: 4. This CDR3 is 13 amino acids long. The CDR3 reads CATKDRVDNEQFF. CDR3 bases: TGTGCCACCAAGGACAGGGTCGACAATGAGCAGTTCTTC.

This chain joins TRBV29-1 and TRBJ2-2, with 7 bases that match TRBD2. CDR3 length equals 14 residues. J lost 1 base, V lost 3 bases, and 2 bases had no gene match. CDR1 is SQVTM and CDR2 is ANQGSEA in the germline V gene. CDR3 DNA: TGCAGCGTTGATGGCGGGGGGAACACCGGGGAGCTGTTTTTT. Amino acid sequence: CSVDGGGNTGELFF.

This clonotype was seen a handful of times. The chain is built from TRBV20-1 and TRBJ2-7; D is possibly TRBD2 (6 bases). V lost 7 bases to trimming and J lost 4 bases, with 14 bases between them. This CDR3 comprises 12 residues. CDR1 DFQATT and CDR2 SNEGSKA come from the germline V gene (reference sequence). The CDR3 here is CSGRGEVYEQYF. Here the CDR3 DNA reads TGCAGTGGGAGGGGCGAGGTATACGAGCAGTACTTC.

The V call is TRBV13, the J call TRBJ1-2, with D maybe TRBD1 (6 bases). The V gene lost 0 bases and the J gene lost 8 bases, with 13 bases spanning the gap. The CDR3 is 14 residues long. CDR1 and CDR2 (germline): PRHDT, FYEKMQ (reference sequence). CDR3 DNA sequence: TGTGCCAGCAGCTTAGGGCAGGGGAACTTGGGCTACACCTTC. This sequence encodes CASSLGQGNLGYTF.

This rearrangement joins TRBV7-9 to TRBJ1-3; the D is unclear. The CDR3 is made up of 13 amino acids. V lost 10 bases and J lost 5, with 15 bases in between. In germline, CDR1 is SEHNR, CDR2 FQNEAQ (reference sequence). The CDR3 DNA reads TGTGCCATCATTACCTCCGCCCGAAACACCATATATTTT. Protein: CAIITSARNTIYF. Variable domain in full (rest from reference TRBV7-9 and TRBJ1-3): DTGVSQNPRHKITKRGQNVTFRCDPISEHNRLYWYRQTLGQGPEFLTYFQNEAQLEKSRLLSDRFSAERPKGSFSTLEIQRTEQGDSAMYLCAIITSARNTIYFGEGSWLTVV.

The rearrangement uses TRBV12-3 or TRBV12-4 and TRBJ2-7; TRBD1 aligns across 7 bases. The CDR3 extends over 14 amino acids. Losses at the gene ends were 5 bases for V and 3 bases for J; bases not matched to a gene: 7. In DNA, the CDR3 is TGTGCCAGCAGTCCCCGGGACAGCATCTACGAGCAGTACTTC. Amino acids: CASSPRDSIYEQYF.

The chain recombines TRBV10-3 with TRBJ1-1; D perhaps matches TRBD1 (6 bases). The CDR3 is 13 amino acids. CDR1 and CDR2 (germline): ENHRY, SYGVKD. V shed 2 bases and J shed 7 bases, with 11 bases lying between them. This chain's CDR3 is CAISEGQLLEAFF. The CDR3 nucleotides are TGTGCCATCAGTGAGGGACAGCTGCTTGAAGCTTTCTTT.

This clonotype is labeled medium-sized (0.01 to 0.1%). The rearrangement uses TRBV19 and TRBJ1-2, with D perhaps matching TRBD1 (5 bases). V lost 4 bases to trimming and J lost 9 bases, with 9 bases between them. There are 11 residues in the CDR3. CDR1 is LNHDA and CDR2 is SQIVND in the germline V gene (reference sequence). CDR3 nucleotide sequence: TGTGCCAGTAGTACAGGGAGTCGCTACACCTTC. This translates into CASSTGSRYTF.

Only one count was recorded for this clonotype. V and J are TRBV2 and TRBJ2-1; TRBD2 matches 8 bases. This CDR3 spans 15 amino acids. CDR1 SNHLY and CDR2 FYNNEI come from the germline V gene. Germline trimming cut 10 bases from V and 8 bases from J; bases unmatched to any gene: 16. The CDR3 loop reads CAIGGGPTQRDEQFF. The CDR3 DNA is TGTGCCATCGGGGGGGGTCCCACCCAAAGAGATGAGCAGTTCTTC.

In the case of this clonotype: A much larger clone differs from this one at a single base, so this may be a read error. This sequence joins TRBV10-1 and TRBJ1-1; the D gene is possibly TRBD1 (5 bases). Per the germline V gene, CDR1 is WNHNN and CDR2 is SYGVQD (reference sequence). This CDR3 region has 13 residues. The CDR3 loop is CASRGMDNTEASF. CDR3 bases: TGCGCCAGCAGGGGTATGGACAACACTGAAGCTTCCTTT.

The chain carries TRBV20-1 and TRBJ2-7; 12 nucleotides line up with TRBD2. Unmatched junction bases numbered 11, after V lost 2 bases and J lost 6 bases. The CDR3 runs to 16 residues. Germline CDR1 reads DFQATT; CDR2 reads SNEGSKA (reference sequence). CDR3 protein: CSARHTLAGGLSEQYF. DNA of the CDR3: TGCAGTGCTAGACATACACTAGCGGGAGGACTTTCCGAGCAGTACTTC.

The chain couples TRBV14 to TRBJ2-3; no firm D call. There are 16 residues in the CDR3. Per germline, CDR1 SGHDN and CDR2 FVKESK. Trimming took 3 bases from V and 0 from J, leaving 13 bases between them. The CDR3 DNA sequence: TGTGCCAGCAGCCACCGCGTCCAGGTTAGCACAGATACGCAGTATTTT. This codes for CASSHRVQVSTDTQYF.

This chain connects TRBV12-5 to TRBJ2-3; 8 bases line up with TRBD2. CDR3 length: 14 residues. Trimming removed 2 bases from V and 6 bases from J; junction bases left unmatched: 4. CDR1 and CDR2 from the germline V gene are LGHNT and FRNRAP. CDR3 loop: CASGLLLAGDTQYF. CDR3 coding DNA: TGTGCTAGTGGTTTGCTCCTAGCGGGTGATACGCAGTATTTT.

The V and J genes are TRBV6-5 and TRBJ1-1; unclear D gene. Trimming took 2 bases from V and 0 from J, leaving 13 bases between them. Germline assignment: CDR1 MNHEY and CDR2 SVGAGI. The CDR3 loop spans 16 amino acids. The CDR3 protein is CASSYRSASMNTEAFF. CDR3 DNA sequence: TGTGCCAGCAGTTACCGGTCCGCTTCCATGAACACTGAAGCTTTCTTT.

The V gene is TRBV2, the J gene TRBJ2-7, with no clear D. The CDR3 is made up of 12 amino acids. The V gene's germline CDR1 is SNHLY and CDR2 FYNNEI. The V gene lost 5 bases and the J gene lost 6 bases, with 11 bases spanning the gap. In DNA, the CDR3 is TGTGCCAGCAGTCGCAGGCCCGGCGAGCAGTACTTC. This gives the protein CASSRRPGEQYF.

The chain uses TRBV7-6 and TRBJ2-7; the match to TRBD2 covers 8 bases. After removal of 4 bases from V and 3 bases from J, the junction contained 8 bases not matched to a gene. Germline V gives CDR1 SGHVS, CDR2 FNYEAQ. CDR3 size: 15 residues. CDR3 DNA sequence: TGTGCCAGCAGCTCTCAGGTGCTAGCGGGCTACGAGCAGTACTTC. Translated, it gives CASSSQVLAGYEQYF.

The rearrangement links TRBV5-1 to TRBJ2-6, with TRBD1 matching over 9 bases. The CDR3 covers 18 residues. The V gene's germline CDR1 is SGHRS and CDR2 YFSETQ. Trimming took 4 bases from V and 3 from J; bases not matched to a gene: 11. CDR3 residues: CASSGGGQGIVGANVLTF. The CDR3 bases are TGCGCCAGCAGCGGGGGGGGACAGGGTATTGTTGGGGCCAACGTCCTGACTTTC.